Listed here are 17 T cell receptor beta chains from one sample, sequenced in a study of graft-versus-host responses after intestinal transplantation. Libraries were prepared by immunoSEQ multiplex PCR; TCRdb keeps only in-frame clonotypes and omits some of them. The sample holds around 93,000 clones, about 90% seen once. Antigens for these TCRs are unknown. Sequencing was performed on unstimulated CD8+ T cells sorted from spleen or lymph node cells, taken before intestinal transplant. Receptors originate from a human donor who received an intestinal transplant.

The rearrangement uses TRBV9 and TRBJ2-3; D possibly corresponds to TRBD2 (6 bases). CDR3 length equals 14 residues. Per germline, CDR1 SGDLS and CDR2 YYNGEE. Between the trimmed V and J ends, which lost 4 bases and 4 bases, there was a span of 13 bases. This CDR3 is CASSPPERADTQYF. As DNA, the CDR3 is TGTGCCAGCAGCCCCCCGGAGCGGGCAGATACGCAGTATTTT.

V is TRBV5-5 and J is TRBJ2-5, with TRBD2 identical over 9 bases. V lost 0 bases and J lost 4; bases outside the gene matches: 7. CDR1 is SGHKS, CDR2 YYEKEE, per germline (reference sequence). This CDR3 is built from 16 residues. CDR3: CASSLVRGGLVETQYF. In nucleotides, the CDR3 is TGTGCCAGCAGCTTGGTGCGGGGGGGCCTGGTAGAGACCCAGTACTTC.

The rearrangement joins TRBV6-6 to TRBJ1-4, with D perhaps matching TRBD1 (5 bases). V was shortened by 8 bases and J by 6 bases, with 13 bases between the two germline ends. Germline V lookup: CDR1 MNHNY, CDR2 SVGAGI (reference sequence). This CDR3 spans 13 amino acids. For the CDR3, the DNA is TGTGCCAGCGGGGGACGGAGGGATGAAAAACTGTTTTTT. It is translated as CASGGRRDEKLFF.

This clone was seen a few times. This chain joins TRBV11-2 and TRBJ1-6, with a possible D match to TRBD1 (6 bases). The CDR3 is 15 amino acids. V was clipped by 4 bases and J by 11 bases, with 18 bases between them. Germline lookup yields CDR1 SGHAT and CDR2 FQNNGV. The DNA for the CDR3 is TGTGCCAGCAGCTCTGAGGGGGAGCTGGCTACACCCCTCCACTTT. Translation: CASSSEGELATPLHF.

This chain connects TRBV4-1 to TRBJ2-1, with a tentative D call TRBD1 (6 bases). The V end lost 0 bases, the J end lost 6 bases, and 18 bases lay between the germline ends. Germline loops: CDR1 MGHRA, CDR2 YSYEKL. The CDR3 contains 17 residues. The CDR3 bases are TGCGCCAGCAGCCAAGAGGGGGCAGCAACAGGTCGCAATGAGCAGTTCTTC. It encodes CASSQEGAATGRNEQFF.

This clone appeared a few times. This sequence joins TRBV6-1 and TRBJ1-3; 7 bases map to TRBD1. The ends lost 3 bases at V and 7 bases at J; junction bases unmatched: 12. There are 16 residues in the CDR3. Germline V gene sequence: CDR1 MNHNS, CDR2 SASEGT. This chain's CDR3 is CASSEARDSYWNTIYF. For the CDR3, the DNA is TGTGCCAGCAGTGAGGCCAGGGACAGTTACTGGAACACCATATATTTT.

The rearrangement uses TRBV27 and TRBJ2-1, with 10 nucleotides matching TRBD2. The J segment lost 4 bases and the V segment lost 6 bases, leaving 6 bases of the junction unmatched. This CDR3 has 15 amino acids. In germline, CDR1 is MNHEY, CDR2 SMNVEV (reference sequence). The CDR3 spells CASSQTSGNYNEQFF. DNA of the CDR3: TGTGCCAGCAGCCAAACTAGCGGGAATTACAATGAGCAGTTCTTC.

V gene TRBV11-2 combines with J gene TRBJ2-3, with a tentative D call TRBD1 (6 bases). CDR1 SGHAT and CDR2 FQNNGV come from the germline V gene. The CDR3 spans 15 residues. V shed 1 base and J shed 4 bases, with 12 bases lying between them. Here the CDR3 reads CASSLGTVQSDTQYF. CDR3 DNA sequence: TGTGCCAGCAGCTTAGGGACAGTCCAATCAGATACGCAGTATTTT.

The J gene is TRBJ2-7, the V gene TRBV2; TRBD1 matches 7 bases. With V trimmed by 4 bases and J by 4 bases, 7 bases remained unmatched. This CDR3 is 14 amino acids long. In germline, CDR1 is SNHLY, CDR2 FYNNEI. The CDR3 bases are TGTGCCAGCAGTGGACGGGACAGTTCTTACGAGCAGTACTTC. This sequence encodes CASSGRDSSYEQYF.

The CDR3 loop is CASSLGEGPHEQYF. The CDR3 DNA reads as TGTGCCAGCAGCCTTGGAGAGGGGCCCCACGAGCAGTACTTC. The J gene is TRBJ2-7, the V gene TRBV11-2, with D possibly being TRBD1 or TRBD2 (5 bases each). CDR3 length: 14 residues. V was clipped by 5 bases and J by 5 bases, with 16 bases between them. Germline-derived CDR1 and CDR2 are SGHAT and FQNNGV.

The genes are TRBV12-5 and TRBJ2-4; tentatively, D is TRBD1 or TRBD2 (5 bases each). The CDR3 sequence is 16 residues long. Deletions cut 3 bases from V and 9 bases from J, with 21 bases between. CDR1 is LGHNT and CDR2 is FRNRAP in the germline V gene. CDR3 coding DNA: TGTGCTAGTGGTTTCGGAAGGGACCTCAAAGATCTCATTCAGTACTTC. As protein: CASGFGRDLKDLIQYF.

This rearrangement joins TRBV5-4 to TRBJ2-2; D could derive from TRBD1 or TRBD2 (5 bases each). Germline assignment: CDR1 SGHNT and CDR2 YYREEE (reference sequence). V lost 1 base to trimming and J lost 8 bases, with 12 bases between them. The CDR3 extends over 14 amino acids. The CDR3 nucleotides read TGTGCCAGCAGCTTGCTGGGGGTCAATGGGGAGCTGTTTTTT. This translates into CASSLLGVNGELFF.

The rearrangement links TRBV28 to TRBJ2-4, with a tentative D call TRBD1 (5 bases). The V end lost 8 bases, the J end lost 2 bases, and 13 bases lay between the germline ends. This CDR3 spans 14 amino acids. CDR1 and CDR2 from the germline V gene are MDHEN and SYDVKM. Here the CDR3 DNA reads TGTGCCAGCGCCAGGGTGAACCCCAAAAACATTCAGTACTTC. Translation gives CASARVNPKNIQYF.

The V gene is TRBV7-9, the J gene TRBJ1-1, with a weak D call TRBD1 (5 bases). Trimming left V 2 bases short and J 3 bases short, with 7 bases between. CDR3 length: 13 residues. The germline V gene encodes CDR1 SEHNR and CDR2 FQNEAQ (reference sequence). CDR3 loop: CASSLPGDTEAFF. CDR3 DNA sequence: TGTGCCAGCAGCTTACCGGGGGACACTGAAGCTTTCTTT.

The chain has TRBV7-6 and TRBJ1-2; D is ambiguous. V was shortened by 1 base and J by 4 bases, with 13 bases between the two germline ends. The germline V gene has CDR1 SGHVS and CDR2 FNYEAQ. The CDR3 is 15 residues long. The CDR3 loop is CASSLGSGRFYGYTF. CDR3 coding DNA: TGTGCCAGCAGCTTAGGGTCCGGGAGATTCTATGGCTACACCTTC. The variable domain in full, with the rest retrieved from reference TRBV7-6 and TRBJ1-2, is GAGVSQSPRYKVTKRGQDVALRCDPISGHVSLYWYRQALGQGPEFLTYFNYEAQQDKSGLPNDRFSAERPEGSISTLTIQRTEQRDSAMYRCASSLGSGRFYGYTFGSGTRLTVV.

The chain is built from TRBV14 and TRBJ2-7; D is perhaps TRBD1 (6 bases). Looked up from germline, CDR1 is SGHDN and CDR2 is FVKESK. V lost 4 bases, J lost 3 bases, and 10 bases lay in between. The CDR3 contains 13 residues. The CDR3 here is CASSPGRGYEQYF. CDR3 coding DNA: TGTGCCAGCAGCCCTGGCAGGGGCTACGAGCAGTACTTC.

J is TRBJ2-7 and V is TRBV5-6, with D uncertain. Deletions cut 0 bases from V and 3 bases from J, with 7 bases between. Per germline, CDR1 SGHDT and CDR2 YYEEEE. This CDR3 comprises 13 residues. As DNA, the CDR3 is TGTGCCAGCAGCTTGGAATTCCACTACGAGCAGTACTTC. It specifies CASSLEFHYEQYF.